These T cell receptor beta chains were read from a single sample in a study of shared clonotypes between healthy human individuals. Data came from immunoSEQ multiplex PCR; TCRdb stores just in-frame clones and leaves some out. Among a few hundred thousand clones listed, less than 85% were seen once. Input material: memory CD4+ T cells sorted from blood. All receptors come from a man aged 25-40 years in good health. Each CDR3 is given with its conserved first and last residue.

CASSLAGQLGYTF TRBV5-1
CASSFRWGRTGELFF TRBV6-5
CASSHTGTSGRTSTDTQYF TRBV4-1
CATCPLETQYF TRBV6-1
CASSLVGQVAYEFTF TRBV5-1
CASSPRPPVPGLPVTDTQYF TRBV5-1
CASSNGQGSNEQFF TRBV7-3
CAWSVGLSGNTIYF TRBV30
CASSLQGASDTQYF TRBV7-2
CASSPEGYSQPQHF TRBV18
CASSLRGGTNTGELFF TRBV27
CASSRDSAYNEQFF TRBV19
CASSLGASGGSYEQYF TRBV5-4
CASSLVPDINEQFF TRBV5-1
CASSQGLGGGVKYF TRBV14